This T cell receptor beta chain is drawn from a study of blood T cell repertoires in COVID-19. Germline assignment: CDR1 KGHSH and CDR2 LQKENI. Trimming cost V 0 bases and J 7 bases; bases outside gene matches: 4. The CDR3 runs to 16 residues. Generated by immunoSEQ multiplex PCR, the TCRdb table keeps only in-frame clones and is missing some. Of about 80,000 clones in the sample, more than 70% were seen once. V gene TRBV18 combines with J gene TRBJ2-1; 12 nucleotides line up with TRBD1. The TCR originated in a woman older than 75 with acute or convalescent COVID-19. The source material was peripheral blood. The CDR3 loop is CASSPPGQGAQNEQFF. The CDR3 nucleotides are TGTGCCAGCTCACCACCGGGACAGGGGGCGCAAAATGAGCAGTTCTTC.